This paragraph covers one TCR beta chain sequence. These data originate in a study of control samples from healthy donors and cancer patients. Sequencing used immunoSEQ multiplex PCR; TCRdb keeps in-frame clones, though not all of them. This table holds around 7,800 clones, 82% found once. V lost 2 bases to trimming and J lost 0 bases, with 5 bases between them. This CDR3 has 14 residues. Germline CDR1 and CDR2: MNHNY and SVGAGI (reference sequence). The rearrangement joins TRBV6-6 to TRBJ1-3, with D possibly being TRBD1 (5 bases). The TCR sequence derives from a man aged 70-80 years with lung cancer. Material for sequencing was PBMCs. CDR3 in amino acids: CASSYGGSGNTIYF. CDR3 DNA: TGTGCCAGCAGTTACGGGGGCTCTGGAAACACCATATATTTT.